This is a list of T cell receptor beta chains from one sample in a study of blood T cell repertoires in COVID-19. TCRdb's table, derived via immunoSEQ multiplex PCR, lists solely in-frame clones and lacks some. The profile shows approximately 210,000 clones, roughly 84% of them singletons. Sequencing was performed on peripheral blood. All receptors come from a man aged 25-45 years with active or convalescent COVID-19. Each CDR3 is given with its conserved first and last residue. A D gene is named only where the DNA matches it firmly. Size is omitted from some rows. Given values are once, few, many or a class for expanded clones.

DNA: TGTGCCTCCGCGACGGGACAGACTTTCGGAGAGACCCAGTACTTC; CDR3: CASATGQTFGETQYF; V: TRBV19; J: TRBJ2-5; size: -; D: TRBD1
DNA: TGTGCCAGCAGCTTAGGTGGTAGCGGAGCCTACGAGCAGTACTTC; CDR3: CASSLGGSGAYEQYF; V: TRBV11-2; J: TRBJ2-7; size: -; D: -
DNA: TGTGCCAGCAGTTTATCTACAGGGAACTATGGCTACACCTTC; CDR3: CASSLSTGNYGYTF; V: TRBV27; J: TRBJ1-2; size: -; D: -
DNA: TGCGCCAGCAGCGAGGTGGTGGGACAGGGGAGCTATGGCTACACCTTC; CDR3: CASSEVVGQGSYGYTF; V: TRBV5-1; J: TRBJ1-2; size: -; D: TRBD1
DNA: TGTGCCAGCAGCTTGGAGCGGAACTCCTACGAGCAGTACTTC; CDR3: CASSLERNSYEQYF; V: TRBV5-4; J: TRBJ2-7; size: -; D: -
DNA: TGTGCCAGCAGTTTGGGTGGCGGTGGTGAAGCTTTCTTT; CDR3: CASSLGGGGEAFF; V: TRBV12-3/TRBV12-4; J: TRBJ1-1; size: -; D: -
DNA: TGTGCCAGCAGTTACTCGACTAGGACGGTCAACGAGCAGTACTTC; CDR3: CASSYSTRTVNEQYF; V: TRBV6-6; J: TRBJ2-7; size: -; D: -
DNA: TGTGCCAGCAGCCCCGGGACAGGGGGGGTTCCCCTCCACTTT; CDR3: CASSPGTGGVPLHF; V: TRBV5-8; J: TRBJ1-6; size: -; D: TRBD1
DNA: TGTGCCAGTAGTATGCAGGTCTCCTACAATGAGCAGTTCTTC; CDR3: CASSMQVSYNEQFF; V: TRBV19; J: TRBJ2-1; size: -; D: -
DNA: TGTGCCAGCAGTTACATGCCGGGCACAGATACGCAGTATTTT; CDR3: CASSYMPGTDTQYF; V: TRBV6-6; J: TRBJ2-3; size: -; D: -
DNA: TGTGCCTCGCGAACAAAAACAGGCGGGGTAACTGAAGCTTTCTTT; CDR3: CASRTKTGGVTEAFF; V: TRBV15; J: TRBJ1-1; size: -; D: -
DNA: TGTGCCAGCAGCCCCTATCGGCGGGACAATGAGCAGTTCTTC; CDR3: CASSPYRRDNEQFF; V: TRBV7-2; J: TRBJ2-1; size: -; D: -
DNA: TGCGCCAGCAGTGGGGCCCTACTGAACACTGAAGCTTTCTTT; CDR3: CASSGALLNTEAFF; V: TRBV10-1; J: TRBJ1-1; size: -; D: -
DNA: TGTGCCAGCAGCCCCTGGACTAGCGGGGGGGCGCGGAATGAGCAGTTCTTC; CDR3: CASSPWTSGGARNEQFF; V: TRBV7-2; J: TRBJ2-1; size: -; D: TRBD2
DNA: TGTGCCAGCAGTTCCGCGAATGAAAAACTGTTTTTT; CDR3: CASSSANEKLFF; V: TRBV28; J: TRBJ1-4; size: -; D: -
DNA: TGCAGTGCTAGGCCCGGGACAGAAGCTTTCTTT; CDR3: CSARPGTEAFF; V: TRBV20-1; J: TRBJ1-1; size: -; D: -
DNA: TGCGCCAGCAGCTCGGCGGACAGCCTACCGGCTGGCTACACCTTC; CDR3: CASSSADSLPAGYTF; V: TRBV5-1; J: TRBJ1-2; size: -; D: -
DNA: TGTGCCAGCAGCGAGACTAGCGGGGGCCACCAAGAGACCCAGTACTTC; CDR3: CASSETSGGHQETQYF; V: TRBV7-2; J: TRBJ2-5; size: -; D: TRBD2
DNA: TGTGCCAGCAGTTTGTGGGGTGGGGGCTATCTTTCTTACGAGCAGTACTTC; CDR3: CASSLWGGGYLSYEQYF; V: TRBV28; J: TRBJ2-7; size: -; D: -
DNA: TGTGCCAGCAGCTTTCTAGCTCTCTCTGGGGCCAACGTCCTGACTTTC; CDR3: CASSFLALSGANVLTF; V: TRBV5-4; J: TRBJ2-6; size: -; D: -
DNA: TGTGCCAGCAGCCGCGGGACAGGGGGCTCCAATGAAAAACTGTTTTTT; CDR3: CASSRGTGGSNEKLFF; V: TRBV5-8; J: TRBJ1-4; size: -; D: TRBD1
DNA: TGTGCCAGCAGGGACAGGGGGCACGGCACCGGGGAGCTGTTTTTT; CDR3: CASRDRGHGTGELFF; V: TRBV2; J: TRBJ2-2; size: -; D: TRBD1
DNA: TGTGCCAGCGGTAGCGGGAGGACTTACAATGAGCAGTTCTTC; CDR3: CASGSGRTYNEQFF; V: TRBV27; J: TRBJ2-1; size: few; D: TRBD2
DNA: TGTGCCAGCAGCTCACTCACAGGGCATACTGAAGCTTTCTTT; CDR3: CASSSLTGHTEAFF; V: TRBV6-5; J: TRBJ1-1; size: -; D: -
DNA: TGTGCTAGTGGTTTGGGGGCAGGGCAGGGTTCCTATGGCTACACCTTC; CDR3: CASGLGAGQGSYGYTF; V: TRBV12-5; J: TRBJ1-2; size: -; D: -
DNA: TGTGCCAGCAGTTTCGGTAGGGGCACCTACGAGCAGTACTTC; CDR3: CASSFGRGTYEQYF; V: TRBV27; J: TRBJ2-7; size: -; D: -
DNA: TGTGCCAGCAGTACCGGACTAGCGGGAGCACACGAGCAGTACTTC; CDR3: CASSTGLAGAHEQYF; V: TRBV6-2/TRBV6-3; J: TRBJ2-7; size: -; D: TRBD2
DNA: TGCGCCAGCACCCCGGGGACAGGGGGCTACGAGCAGTACTTC; CDR3: CASTPGTGGYEQYF; V: TRBV5-1; J: TRBJ2-7; size: -; D: TRBD1
DNA: TGTGCCAGCAGTTACGGTCTAGCCTCCTACAATGAGCAGTTCTTC; CDR3: CASSYGLASYNEQFF; V: TRBV6-5; J: TRBJ2-1; size: -; D: -
DNA: TGCGCCAGCACCCTCACAGGGGGCCAAGAGACCCAGTACTTC; CDR3: CASTLTGGQETQYF; V: TRBV5-1; J: TRBJ2-5; size: -; D: TRBD1
DNA: TGTGCCAGCAGCTCTCAAGCGGGAGGGCCTCTCAGTGAGCAGTTCTTC; CDR3: CASSSQAGGPLSEQFF; V: TRBV7-8; J: TRBJ2-1; size: -; D: TRBD2
DNA: TGCGCCAGCAGCACCCACAAGGGGGAAAAACTGTTTTTT; CDR3: CASSTHKGEKLFF; V: TRBV5-1; J: TRBJ1-4; size: -; D: -